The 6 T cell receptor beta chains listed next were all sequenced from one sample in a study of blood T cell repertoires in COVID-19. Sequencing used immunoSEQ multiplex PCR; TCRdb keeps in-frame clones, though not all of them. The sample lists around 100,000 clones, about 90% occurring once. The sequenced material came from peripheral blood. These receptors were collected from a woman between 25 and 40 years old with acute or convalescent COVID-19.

Here the CDR3 reads CASSLGTTLTDTQYF. CDR3 bases: TGTGCCAGCAGCCTCGGGACTACACTCACAGATACGCAGTATTTT. This chain uses TRBV5-6 with TRBJ2-3, with TRBD2 matching over 7 bases. This CDR3 comprises 15 residues. V trimming: 4 bases; J trimming: 2 bases; junction bases outside the gene matches: 7. Per germline, CDR1 SGHDT and CDR2 YYEEEE.

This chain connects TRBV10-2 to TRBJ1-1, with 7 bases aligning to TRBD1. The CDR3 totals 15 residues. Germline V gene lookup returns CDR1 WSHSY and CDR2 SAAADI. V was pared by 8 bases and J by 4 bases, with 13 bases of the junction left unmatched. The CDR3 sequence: CASQPFDRVGTEAFF. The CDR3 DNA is TGCGCCAGCCAGCCTTTCGACAGGGTGGGCACTGAAGCTTTCTTT.

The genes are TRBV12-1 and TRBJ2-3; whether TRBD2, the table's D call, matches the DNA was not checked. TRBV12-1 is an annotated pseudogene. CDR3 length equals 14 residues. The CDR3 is CASSPFSATDTQYF. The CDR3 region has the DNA TGTGCCAGCAGCCCTTTTAGCGCGACAGATACGCAGTATTTT.

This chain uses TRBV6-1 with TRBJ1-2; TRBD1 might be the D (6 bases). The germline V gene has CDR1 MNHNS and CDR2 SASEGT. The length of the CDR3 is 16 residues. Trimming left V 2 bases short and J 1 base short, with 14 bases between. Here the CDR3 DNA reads TGTGCCAGCAGTGAAATGGCGACAGGCGGTAACTATGGCTACACCTTC. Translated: CASSEMATGGNYGYTF.

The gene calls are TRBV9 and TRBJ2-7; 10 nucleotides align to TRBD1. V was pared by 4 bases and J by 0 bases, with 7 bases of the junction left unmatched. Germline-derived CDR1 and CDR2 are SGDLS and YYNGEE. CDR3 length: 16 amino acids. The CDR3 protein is CASSPRTGGSSYEQYF. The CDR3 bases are TGTGCCAGCAGCCCCCGGACAGGGGGGAGCTCCTACGAGCAGTACTTC.

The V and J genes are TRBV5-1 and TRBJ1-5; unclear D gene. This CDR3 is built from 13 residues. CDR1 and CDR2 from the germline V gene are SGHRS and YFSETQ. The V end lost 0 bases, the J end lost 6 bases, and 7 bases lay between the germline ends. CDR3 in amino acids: CASSLVFGQPQHF. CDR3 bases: TGCGCCAGCAGCTTGGTGTTCGGTCAGCCCCAGCATTTT.